This TCR beta chain was sequenced for a study of T cell clusters in autoimmune cytopenias. The CDR3 contains 12 residues. Germline V CDR1 and CDR2: MNHEY, SVGEGT. This clonotype ranks as medium-sized in terms of frequency. About 39,000 genome equivalents of blood DNA were amplified for TRB. TRB rearrangements were amplified by touch-down multiplex PCR with mixed TRB-A/B primers. TCRdb re-analyzed the multiplex PCR reads; it lists each CDR3 protein once, without DNA. In all, the sample yields 5,000 to 6,500 distinct CDR3 sequences. The origin of this receptor is a human donor with an autoimmune cytopenia or autoimmune hepatitis (not recorded which). The sample consisted of peripheral blood. The gene calls are TRBV6-2 or TRBV6-3 and TRBJ2-1; TCRdb's D call of TRBD1 is untestable without DNA. This CDR3 reads CATFDRTNEQFF.